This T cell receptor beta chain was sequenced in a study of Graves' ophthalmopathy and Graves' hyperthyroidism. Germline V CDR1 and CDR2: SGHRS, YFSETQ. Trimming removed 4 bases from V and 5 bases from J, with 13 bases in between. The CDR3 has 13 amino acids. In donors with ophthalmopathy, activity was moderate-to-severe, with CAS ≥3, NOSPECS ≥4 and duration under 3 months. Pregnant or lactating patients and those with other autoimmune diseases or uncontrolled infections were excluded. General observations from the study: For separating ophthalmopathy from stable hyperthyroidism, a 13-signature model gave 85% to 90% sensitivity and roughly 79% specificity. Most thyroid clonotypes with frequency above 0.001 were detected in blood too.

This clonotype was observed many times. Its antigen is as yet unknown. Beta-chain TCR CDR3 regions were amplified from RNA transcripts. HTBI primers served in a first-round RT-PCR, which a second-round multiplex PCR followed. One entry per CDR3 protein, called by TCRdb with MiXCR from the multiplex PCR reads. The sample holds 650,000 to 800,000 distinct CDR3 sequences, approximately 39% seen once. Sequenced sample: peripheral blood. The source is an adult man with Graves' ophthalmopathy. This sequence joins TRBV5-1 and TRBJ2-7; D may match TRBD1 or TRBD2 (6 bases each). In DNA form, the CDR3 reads TGCGCCAGCAGCGGTCCTAGGGGGGACGAGCAGTACTTC. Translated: CASSGPRGDEQYF.